The source of this TCR beta chain is a study of beta chain features in type 1 diabetes. General study points: All four CD4+ subsets of Type 1 diabetes patients contained TCRB CDR3s that were moderately but significantly shorter.

The CDR3 is 13 amino acids. The trim removed 6 bases at V and 3 bases at J, leaving 3 bases unmatched. Germline V lookup: CDR1 SNHLY, CDR2 FYNNEI. Expressed TCRB transcripts were sequenced, since all the RNA that had been isolated was reverse transcribed. Using immunoSEQ multiplex PCR, the repertoire was profiled, and TCRdb retains in-frame clones only, with some absent. This sample has roughly 350,000 clones, with over 8.5% found just once. As regards this clone: Its matching antigen is unknown.

The sequence came from a man younger than 40 with type 1 diabetes. The chain recombines TRBV2 with TRBJ1-1, with 8 nucleotides matching TRBD1. Material for sequencing was central memory CD4+ T cells from blood. In DNA form, the CDR3 reads TGTGCCAGCAGAACGACAGGGGACACTGAAGCTTTCTTT. Its protein product is CASRTTGDTEAFF.